One and the same sample provided the 32 T cell receptor beta chains below, sequenced in a study of T cells in Graves' hyperthyroidism and ophthalmopathy (dated by TCRdb to between 2017 and 2020). The library came from multiplex PCR. For sequencing, an Illumina HiSeq 2000 was employed. The TCR beta CDR3 regions were amplified from RNA transcripts. The TCR CDR3 was subjected to a first round of RT-PCR using the HTBI primer set and the Qiagen OneStep RT-PCR kit. TCRdb applied fastp at Q25 and MiXCR to the public reads, then kept only in-frame beta chains. Rows with one shared CDR3 protein collapse into an entry with the most common genes and DNA. This sample is represented by about 720,000 distinct CDR3 sequences; 15% to 20% of them were singletons. Of the sample, under 9.5% falls within the top ten clones. Sequenced sample: blood. These receptor sequences come from a man aged 18 to 30 with Graves' hyperthyroidism.

The chain joins TRBV19 to TRBJ2-2; 9 nucleotides align to TRBD1. The ends lost 4 bases at V and 5 bases at J; junction bases unmatched: 8. The CDR3 runs 16 residues. CDR1 and CDR2 from the germline V gene are LNHDA and SQIVND (reference sequence). The CDR3 DNA follows: TGTGCCAGTAGTACCGTGGGACAGGGACGGACCGGGGAGCTGTTTTTT. This sequence encodes CASSTVGQGRTGELFF.

This clonotype was observed a few times. The chain links TRBV20-1 to TRBJ2-3; 7 bases are a match to TRBD2. The CDR3 loop spans 15 amino acids. Germline CDR1 is DFQATT and CDR2 is SNEGSKA (reference sequence). V lost 6 bases to trimming and J lost 6 bases; unmatched junction nucleotides: 15. CDR3 DNA sequence: TGCAGTGCCACTACACATGGGGGGGACCCTGATACGCAGTATTTT. This sequence encodes CSATTHGGDPDTQYF.

Ten or more counts support this clonotype. The chain employs TRBV3-1 and TRBJ1-5; no clear D. The CDR3 has 14 amino acids. The ends were cut back, 0 bases at V and 3 bases at J, with 6 bases in the middle. Looked up from germline, CDR1 is LGHDT and CDR2 is YNNKEL (reference sequence). This chain's CDR3 is CASSQDIHNQPQHF. For the CDR3, the DNA is TGTGCCAGCAGCCAAGATATCCACAATCAGCCCCAGCATTTT.

This clonotype has a count of ten or more. This chain uses TRBV2 with TRBJ1-1; possible D gene TRBD1, 5 bases. The V and J ends lost 4 bases and 6 bases respectively, with 6 bases between them. CDR1 and CDR2 (germline): SNHLY, FYNNEI. The CDR3 covers 11 residues. CDR3 bases: TGTGCCAGCAGTGTACAGGCTGAAGCTTTCTTT. Protein: CASSVQAEAFF.

There are many counts of this clonotype. This chain links TRBV28 with TRBJ2-1, with 9 bases fitting TRBD1. Trimming took 6 bases from V and 8 from J; bases not matched to a gene: 11. Germline values: CDR1 MDHEN, CDR2 SYDVKM. The CDR3 runs to 15 residues. CDR3 in amino acids: CASSPIQGARDEQFF. The CDR3, as DNA: TGTGCCAGCAGCCCAATACAGGGGGCGCGGGATGAGCAGTTCTTC.

The count of this clonotype is one. The rearrangement links TRBV19 to TRBJ2-7; 10 bases match TRBD2. V trimming: 5 bases; J trimming: 3 bases; junction bases outside the gene matches: 13. This CDR3 is 17 amino acids long. CDR1 is LNHDA and CDR2 is SQIVND in the germline V gene (reference sequence). CDR3 protein: CASSDEGTASGGYEQYF. The CDR3 nucleotides are TGTGCCAGTAGTGACGAGGGGACGGCTAGCGGGGGCTACGAGCAGTACTTC.

This clonotype was counted at least ten times. This chain joins TRBV10-3 and TRBJ2-1, with a tentative D call TRBD1 (6 bases). This CDR3 is built from 14 residues. The germline V gene has CDR1 ENHRY and CDR2 SYGVKD. Trimming cost V 6 bases and J 2 bases, with 11 bases left between them. The CDR3 DNA reads as TGTGCCATCAGCTCCAGGGGAGCCTACAATGAGCAGTTCTTC. Its translation is CAISSRGAYNEQFF.

V is TRBV7-3 and J is TRBJ2-3; D gene ambiguous. Germline assignment: CDR1 SGHTA and CDR2 FQGTGA. CDR3 length equals 12 residues. The V end lost 5 bases, the J end lost 7 bases, and 10 bases lay between the germline ends. CDR3 DNA sequence: TGTGCCAGCAGCGACTTAGGTTATACGCAGTATTTT. This encodes CASSDLGYTQYF.

V gene TRBV25-1 combines with J gene TRBJ1-5; D is perhaps TRBD1 (6 bases). The germline gives CDR1 MGHDK, CDR2 SYGVNS. The CDR3 has 14 residues. The germline V and J ends were trimmed by 5 bases and 5 bases, with 13 bases remaining between them. This CDR3 is CASSPQGYDQPQHF. The CDR3 DNA follows: TGTGCCAGCAGTCCTCAGGGGTACGATCAGCCCCAGCATTTT.

This clonotype was observed a handful of times. J is TRBJ1-1 and V is TRBV29-1, with TRBD1 matching 7 bases. Trimming took 7 bases from V and 2 from J; bases not matched to a gene: 7. The CDR3 has 13 residues. Germline CDR1 SQVTM, CDR2 ANQGSEA. CDR3 in amino acids: CSAQGQLNTEAFF. The CDR3 coding sequence is TGCAGCGCCCAGGGACAGTTAAACACTGAAGCTTTCTTT. Supplemented by reference TRBV29-1 and TRBJ1-1, the full variable domain reads SAVISQKPSRDICQRGTSLTIQCQVDSQVTMMFWYRQQPGQSLTLIATANQGSEATYESGFVIDKFPISRPNLTFSTLTVSNMSPEDSSIYLCSAQGQLNTEAFFGQGTRLTVV.

This clonotype was counted many times. J is TRBJ2-1 and V is TRBV19; D might be TRBD1 or TRBD2, each matching 5 bases. Looked up from germline, CDR1 is LNHDA and CDR2 is SQIVND (reference sequence). CDR3 size: 17 residues. V lost 3 bases and J 2 bases, leaving 17 bases between the germline ends. CDR3 DNA: TGTGCCAGTAGTATCTTTTTAGGGGAGCGTCCCTACAATGAGCAGTTCTTC. Translation gives CASSIFLGERPYNEQFF.

This clonotype appeared many times. This chain links TRBV7-2 with TRBJ2-7; 8 bases match TRBD2. Per the germline V gene, CDR1 is SGHTA and CDR2 is FQGNSA. The length of the CDR3 is 13 residues. V lost 5 bases to trimming and J lost 4 bases; unmatched junction nucleotides: 4. The CDR3 DNA follows: TGTGCCAGCAGCGAGAGCGGGAGTTACGAGCAGTACTTC. Its protein is CASSESGSYEQYF.

The chain employs TRBV19 and TRBJ2-5; TRBD1 or TRBD2 may be the D gene (5 bases each). V lost 10 bases, J lost 1 base, and 13 bases lay in between. Germline-derived CDR1 and CDR2 are LNHDA and SQIVND (reference sequence). The CDR3 runs 13 residues. CDR3 region: CATPGTVQETQYF. The CDR3 bases are TGTGCCACTCCGGGGACGGTCCAAGAGACCCAGTACTTC.

There are a few counts of this clonotype. An end of the junction does not agree with germline; a read error may underlie this. V and J are TRBV29-1 and TRBJ1-1; no clear D. The CDR3 sequence is 13 residues long. Per germline, CDR1 SQVTM and CDR2 ANQGSEA. The CDR3 loop reads CSVERRVNTKAFF. CDR3 DNA sequence: TGCAGCGTTGAGAGACGGGTGAACACTAAAGCTTTCTTT.

J is TRBJ2-2 and V is TRBV7-3, with D perhaps being TRBD1 or TRBD2 (5 bases each). Per germline, CDR1 SGHTA and CDR2 FQGTGA. V lost 0 bases to trimming and J lost 5 bases, with 22 bases between them. The CDR3 is made up of 19 amino acids. The CDR3 sequence is CASSLTGPWTPWGTGELFF. CDR3 DNA sequence: TGTGCCAGCAGCTTAACGGGACCCTGGACTCCCTGGGGGACCGGGGAGCTGTTTTTT.

This clonotype was counted only a few times. The chain has TRBV2 and TRBJ1-3; 7 bases fit TRBD1. The CDR3 length is 14 residues. The germline V gene has CDR1 SNHLY and CDR2 FYNNEI. V lost 10 bases, J lost 4 bases, and 10 bases stayed unmatched. The CDR3 reads CAKQTGLGGNTIYF. CDR3 DNA sequence: TGTGCCAAACAGACAGGGCTAGGAGGAAACACCATATATTTT.

The rearrangement joins TRBV4-3 to TRBJ1-1; D is ambiguous. The germline V and J ends were trimmed by 2 bases and 3 bases, with 10 bases remaining between them. CDR1 and CDR2 (germline): LGHNA, YSLEER. The CDR3 runs 14 residues. The CDR3 is CASSQWGGDTEAFF. Here the CDR3 DNA reads TGCGCCAGCAGCCAATGGGGTGGCGACACTGAAGCTTTCTTT.

Notes on this clonotype: Since a much larger clone is just one base distant, this may be a read error. The chain carries TRBV11-2 and TRBJ2-7; tentative D call: TRBD1 (5 bases). With the DNA end fitting TRBJ2-1 better, the J assignment may be wrong. This CDR3 comprises 13 residues. The germline V gene encodes CDR1 SGHAT and CDR2 FQNNGV. In nucleotides, the CDR3 is TGTGCCAGCAGCTTAGGCAGGGTCTACGAGCAGTTCTTC. This translates into CASSLGRVYEQFF.

This clonotype was observed at least ten times. The chain carries TRBV7-9 and TRBJ1-2; D is unresolved. This CDR3 has 13 amino acids. CDR1 and CDR2 (germline): SEHNR, FQNEAQ (reference sequence). Trimming removed 5 bases at V and 7 bases at J, with 14 bases between. CDR3 in amino acids: CASSPLEGAGYTF. In DNA, the CDR3 is TGTGCCAGCAGCCCCCTGGAGGGAGCTGGCTACACCTTC. The entire variable domain, with the rest obtained from reference TRBV7-9 and TRBJ1-2, is as follows: DTGVSQNPRHKITKRGQNVTFRCDPISEHNRLYWYRQTLGQGPEFLTYFQNEAQLEKSRLLSDRFSAERPKGSFSTLEIQRTEQGDSAMYLCASSPLEGAGYTFGSGTRLTVV.

The chain joins TRBV12-3 or TRBV12-4 to TRBJ1-5, with a tentative D call TRBD1 (6 bases). CDR3 length: 14 residues. Trimming shortened V by 6 bases and J by 9 bases, and 18 bases separated the two germline ends. The CDR3 sequence is CASSTGQPLRPQHF. CDR3 sequence (DNA): TGTGCCAGCAGCACAGGACAGCCCCTACGGCCCCAGCATTTT.

This sequence joins TRBV19 and TRBJ1-5; D is undetermined. There are 12 residues in the CDR3. Trimming removed 1 base from V and 9 bases from J, with 7 bases in between. Germline V gene lookup returns CDR1 LNHDA and CDR2 SQIVND (reference sequence). CDR3 amino acids: CASSIGQLPQHF. In nucleotides, the CDR3 is TGTGCCAGTAGTATAGGGCAGTTGCCCCAGCATTTT.

This clonotype was seen a handful of times. V and J are TRBV6-1 and TRBJ1-5; 7 bases align to TRBD1. Germline CDR1 MNHNS, CDR2 SASEGT. This CDR3 is built from 15 residues. The trim removed 5 bases at V and 4 bases at J, leaving 8 bases unmatched. The CDR3 here is CASSKDRTRNQPQHF. In nucleotides, the CDR3 is TGTGCCAGCAGTAAGGACAGGACGAGGAATCAGCCCCAGCATTTT.

The chain employs TRBV20-1 and TRBJ2-2, with TRBD1 matching 10 bases. Unmatched junction bases numbered 7, after V lost 2 bases and J lost 4 bases. CDR3 length: 16 amino acids. Germline CDR1 reads DFQATT; CDR2 reads SNEGSKA (reference sequence). The CDR3: CSARHKTGGVTGELFF. DNA of the CDR3: TGCAGTGCTAGACACAAGACAGGGGGCGTCACCGGGGAGCTGTTTTTT.

This clonotype was seen more than once but under ten times. The chain couples TRBV6-1 to TRBJ1-2; unclear D gene. Germline CDR1 reads MNHNS; CDR2 reads SASEGT. Deletions cut 5 bases from V and 1 base from J, with 5 bases between. There are 12 residues in the CDR3. The CDR3: CASSRINYGYTF. CDR3 sequence (DNA): TGTGCCAGCAGTCGAATTAACTATGGCTACACCTTC.

This rearrangement joins TRBV4-2 to TRBJ2-5; weak D call: TRBD2 (6 bases). CDR3 size: 15 residues. V dropped 2 bases and J dropped 4 bases, with 14 bases sitting between them. Germline-derived CDR1 and CDR2 are LGHNA and YNFKEQ. This CDR3 is CASSQSSSEGETQYF. In nucleotides, the CDR3 is TGTGCCAGCAGCCAATCCTCTAGCGAGGGAGAGACCCAGTACTTC.

On this clonotype itself: Since a much larger clone is just one base distant, this may be a read error. The gene calls are TRBV6-5 and TRBJ2-7; D gene uncertain. The CDR3 runs to 14 residues. The germline CDR1 and CDR2 sequences are MNHEY and SVGAGI. The chain's CDR3 is CASGYGQLAYEQYF. CDR3 nucleotides: TGTGCCAGCGGTTACGGCCAGCTTGCCTACGAGCAGTACTTC.

This clonotype was seen a few times. The chain joins TRBV12-3 or TRBV12-4 to TRBJ1-5; D gene uncertain. The CDR3 runs to 15 residues. The V gene lost 3 bases and the J gene lost 2 bases, with 11 bases spanning the gap. The CDR3 DNA follows: TGTGCCAGCAGTTTTACCGGGATAGGCAATCAGCCCCAGCATTTT. The encoded protein is CASSFTGIGNQPQHF.

This clonotype was seen ten or more times. The chain has TRBV18 and TRBJ2-5; D may be TRBD1 (6 bases). V was clipped by 0 bases and J by 3 bases, with 11 bases between them. The CDR3 loop spans 15 amino acids. Germline V gene data show CDR1 as KGHSH and CDR2 as LQKENI. The CDR3 DNA follows: TGTGCCAGCTCACCACCGGGGTGGACAGAAGAGACCCAGTACTTC. This encodes CASSPPGWTEETQYF.

This clonotype came up a few times. Sequence at one end of the junction differs from germline and may be a read error. The rearrangement uses TRBV20-1 and TRBJ2-1; D possibly corresponds to TRBD2 (6 bases). CDR3 size: 14 residues. Germline-derived CDR1 and CDR2 are DFQATT and SNEGSKA (reference sequence). Here the CDR3 reads CSARTSPSDNEQFF. In DNA, the CDR3 is TGCAGTGCTAGAACTAGCCCCTCCGACAATGAGCAGTTCTTC.

This clonotype turned up a few times. The chain has TRBV18 and TRBJ1-1; D ambiguous. The germline CDR1 and CDR2 sequences are KGHSH and LQKENI. The CDR3 consists of 14 residues. V lost 2 bases to trimming and J lost 1 base, with 8 bases between them. The CDR3 is CASSPRNKNTEAFF. In nucleotides, the CDR3 is TGTGCCAGCTCACCAAGGAACAAGAACACTGAAGCTTTCTTT.

This clonotype was counted ten times or more. This chain uses TRBV2 with TRBJ1-5; D is undetermined. Germline CDR1 and CDR2: SNHLY and FYNNEI. The CDR3 length is 12 residues. V shed 7 bases and J shed 6 bases, with 10 bases lying between them. The CDR3 DNA follows: TGTGCCAGCACCGATAGTGGTCAGCCCCAGCATTTT. Its protein is CASTDSGQPQHF.

This clonotype has at least ten counts. The genes are TRBV12-3 or TRBV12-4 and TRBJ2-3; D is undetermined. Trimming stripped 6 bases from V and 2 bases from J, with 12 bases between. CDR3 size: 14 residues. CDR3 loop: CASSTEVPTDTQYF. The CDR3 DNA reads as TGTGCCAGCAGCACTGAGGTGCCCACAGATACGCAGTATTTT.